The clone carrying this TCR beta chain was detected only a few times. TCRdb reanalysed the RT-PCR reads using MiXCR and keeps one entry per CDR3 protein. The sample has hundreds of thousands of distinct CDR3 sequences, 12% to 15% seen once. The V end lost 1 base, the J end lost 3 bases, and 4 bases lay between the germline ends. The CDR3 runs to 12 residues. Germline lookup yields CDR1 GTSNPN and CDR2 SVGIG (reference sequence). The TCR sequence derives from a female donor in good health, serving as a healthy control. V gene TRBV30 combines with J gene TRBJ2-1, with D unresolved. The sequenced material came from memory CD4+ T cells from blood. DNA of the CDR3: TGTGCCTGGAGTGCAAACTACAATGAGCAGTTCTTC. Translated: CAWSANYNEQFF. The entire variable domain, with the rest obtained from reference TRBV30 and TRBJ2-1, is as follows: SQTIHQWPATLVQPVGSPLSLECTVEGTSNPNLYWYRQAAGRGLQLLFYSVGIGQISSEVPQNLSASRPQDRQFILSSKKLLLSDSGFYLCAWSANYNEQFFGPGTRLTVL.